The rows below give T cell receptor beta chains drawn from one sample of a study of cytomegalovirus exposure and HLA in healthy donors. The table came from immunoSEQ multiplex PCR; TCRdb's copy has only in-frame clones and leaves some out. The sample yields 100,000 to 130,000 clones, around 77% seen once. Sequences were obtained from PBMCs. Every receptor here comes from a male donor in good health and CMV-seronegative. The CDR3 runs from the conserved cysteine through the conserved F or W. The D gene is left open where the match is weak. The size entry is marked missing in some rows and otherwise reads once, few, many or a size class.

abundance	v_gene	j_gene	d_gene	CDR3nt	CDR3aa
-	TRBV4-1	TRBJ2-1	TRBD2	TGCGCCAGCAGCCAAAGGGCGGGAGCGGGAGAGCAGTTCTTC	CASSQRAGAGEQFF
-	TRBV2	TRBJ1-1	-	TGTGCCAGCAGTGTGGGACAAAACACTGAAGCTTTCTTT	CASSVGQNTEAFF
-	TRBV6-5	TRBJ1-2	TRBD1	TGTGCCAGCAGCCGAGGACAGGGTAGGAACGGCTACACCTTC	CASSRGQGRNGYTF
-	TRBV7-9	TRBJ2-1	-	TGTGCCAGCAGCTTAGTGAGACTAGACAATGAGCAGTTCTTC	CASSLVRLDNEQFF
-	TRBV18	TRBJ2-2	TRBD1	TGTGCCAGCTCAGCCGGGACAGGGAACACCGGGGAGCTGTTTTTT	CASSAGTGNTGELFF
-	TRBV6-1	TRBJ2-2	-	TGTGCCAGCAGTGAAATGGTTTGGGGGGACACCGGGGAGCTGTTTTTT	CASSEMVWGDTGELFF
-	TRBV28	TRBJ1-1	-	TGTGCCAGCAGTCCAGGGGAGCTTGCTTTCTTT	CASSPGELAFF
-	TRBV25-1	TRBJ2-3	TRBD1	TGTGCCAGCAGATACAGGGGGCCCGGAGATACGCAGTATTTT	CASRYRGPGDTQYF
-	TRBV30	TRBJ2-7	TRBD1	TGTGCCTGCGTCCCTGCTAATCAGGGGGCATCCTACGAGCAGTACTTC	CACVPANQGASYEQYF
-	TRBV4-1	TRBJ2-7	-	TGCGCCAGCAGCCAGGGGACACAAACACCCTACGAGCAGTACTTC	CASSQGTQTPYEQYF
-	TRBV28	TRBJ2-2	-	TGTGCCAGCAGTCGTAACGGGAGTCCCACCGGGGAGCTGTTTTTT	CASSRNGSPTGELFF
-	TRBV19	TRBJ2-1	-	TGTGCCAGTAGCCTTCTCCGGGAGCCCTCCCACAATGAGCAGTTCTTC	CASSLLREPSHNEQFF
-	TRBV5-1	TRBJ2-7	-	TGCGCCAGCAGCTTGGAACGGGGTACCCGCTCCTACGAGCAGTACTTC	CASSLERGTRSYEQYF
-	TRBV10-2	TRBJ2-7	TRBD1	TGCGCCAGCAGTGACGTATGGGACAGCGCTTACGAGCAGTACTTC	CASSDVWDSAYEQYF
-	TRBV30	TRBJ1-1	-	TGTGCCTGGAGTGTACGACGGGGGATGAACACTGAAGCTTTCTTT	CAWSVRRGMNTEAFF
-	TRBV6-4	TRBJ2-3	-	TGTGCCAGCAGCCCACAGGGTACTCATACGCAGTATTTT	CASSPQGTHTQYF
-	TRBV7-6	TRBJ2-1	TRBD2	TGTGCCAGCAGCTTAGTGGGTAGCGGGGCGTCCTACAATGAGCAGTTCTTC	CASSLVGSGASYNEQFF
-	TRBV5-1	TRBJ2-6	-	TGCGCCAGCAGCCCGGCCAGGGGATACGGGGCCAACGTCCTGACTTTC	CASSPARGYGANVLTF
few	TRBV7-7	TRBJ2-1	TRBD1	TGTGCCAGCAGCCAGGACAGGGGAACCTACAATGAGCAGTTCTTC	CASSQDRGTYNEQFF
-	TRBV29-1	TRBJ2-7	-	TGCAGCGTTTGGACATCTAGCTCCTACGAGCAGTACTTC	CSVWTSSSYEQYF
-	TRBV6-5	TRBJ2-7	TRBD1	TGTGCCAGCAGCAGGGGGTCTCACGAGCAGTACTTC	CASSRGSHEQYF
-	TRBV6-5	TRBJ1-1	-	TGTGCCAGCAGTCCAGACAGGAGGAACACTGAAGCTTTCTTT	CASSPDRRNTEAFF
-	TRBV4-1	TRBJ1-1	-	TGCGCCAGCAGCCAAGGGCCAGCGAAAAGCTTAAGAAACACTGAAGCTTTCTTT	CASSQGPAKSLRNTEAFF
few	TRBV25-1	TRBJ1-1	-	TGTGCCAGCAAATCGACATTACGGAACACTGAAGCTTTCTTT	CASKSTLRNTEAFF
few	TRBV7-2	TRBJ1-1	-	TGTGCCAGCAGCACCTTTCTGGGACAGAACACTGAAGCTTTCTTT	CASSTFLGQNTEAFF